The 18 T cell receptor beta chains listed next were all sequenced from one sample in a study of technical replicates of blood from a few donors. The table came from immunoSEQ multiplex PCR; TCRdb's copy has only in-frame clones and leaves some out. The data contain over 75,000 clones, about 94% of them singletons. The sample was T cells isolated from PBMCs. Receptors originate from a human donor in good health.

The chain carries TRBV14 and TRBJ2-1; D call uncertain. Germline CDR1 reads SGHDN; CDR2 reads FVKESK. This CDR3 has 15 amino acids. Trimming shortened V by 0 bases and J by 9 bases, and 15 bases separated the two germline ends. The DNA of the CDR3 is TGTGCCAGCAGCCAAGAGTTGCTTGATTCTAGTGAGCAGTTCTTC. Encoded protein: CASSQELLDSSEQFF.

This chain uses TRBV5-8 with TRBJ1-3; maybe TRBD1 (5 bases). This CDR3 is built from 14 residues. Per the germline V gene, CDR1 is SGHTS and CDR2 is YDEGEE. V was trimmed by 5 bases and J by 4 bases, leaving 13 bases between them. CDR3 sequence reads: CASRSRGSGNTIYF. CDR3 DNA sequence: TGTGCCAGCAGGTCAAGGGGTTCGGGAAACACCATATATTTT.

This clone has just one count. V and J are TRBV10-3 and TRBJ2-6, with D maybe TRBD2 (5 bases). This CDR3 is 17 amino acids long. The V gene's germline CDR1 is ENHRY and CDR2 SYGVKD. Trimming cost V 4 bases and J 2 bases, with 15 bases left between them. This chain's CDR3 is CAISAPGRGTGANVLTF. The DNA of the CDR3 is TGTGCCATCAGTGCGCCGGGAAGAGGGACTGGGGCCAACGTCCTGACTTTC.

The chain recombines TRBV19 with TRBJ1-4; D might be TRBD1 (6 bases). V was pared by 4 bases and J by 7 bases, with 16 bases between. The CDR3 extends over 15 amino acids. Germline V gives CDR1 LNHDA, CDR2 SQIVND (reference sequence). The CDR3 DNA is TGTGCCAGTAGTAGGAGCGGGACATACGTTGAAAAACTGTTTTTT. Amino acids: CASSRSGTYVEKLFF.

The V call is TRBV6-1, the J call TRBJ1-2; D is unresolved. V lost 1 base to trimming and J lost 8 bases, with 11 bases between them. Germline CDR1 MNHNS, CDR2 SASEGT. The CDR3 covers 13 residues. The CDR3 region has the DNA TGTGCCAGCAGTGAAGACCGGGAATACGGCTACACCTTC. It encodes CASSEDREYGYTF.

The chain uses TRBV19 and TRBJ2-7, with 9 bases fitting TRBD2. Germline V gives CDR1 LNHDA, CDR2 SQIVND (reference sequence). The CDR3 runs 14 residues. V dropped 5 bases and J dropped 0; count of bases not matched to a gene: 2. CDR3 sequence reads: CASSASGASYEQYF. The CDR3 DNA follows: TGTGCCAGTAGTGCTAGCGGGGCCTCCTACGAGCAGTACTTC.

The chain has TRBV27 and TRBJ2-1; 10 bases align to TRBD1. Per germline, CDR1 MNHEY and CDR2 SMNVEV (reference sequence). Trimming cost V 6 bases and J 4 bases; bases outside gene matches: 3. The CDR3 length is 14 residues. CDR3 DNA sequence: TGTGCCAGCAGGGGGACAGGGGTATACAATGAGCAGTTCTTC. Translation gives CASRGTGVYNEQFF.

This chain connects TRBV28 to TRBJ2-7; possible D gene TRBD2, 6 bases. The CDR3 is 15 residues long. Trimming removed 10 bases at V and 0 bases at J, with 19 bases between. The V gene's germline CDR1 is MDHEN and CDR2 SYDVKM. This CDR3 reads CATTTPGGASYEQYF. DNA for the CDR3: TGTGCCACCACAACCCCCGGAGGGGCCTCCTACGAGCAGTACTTC.

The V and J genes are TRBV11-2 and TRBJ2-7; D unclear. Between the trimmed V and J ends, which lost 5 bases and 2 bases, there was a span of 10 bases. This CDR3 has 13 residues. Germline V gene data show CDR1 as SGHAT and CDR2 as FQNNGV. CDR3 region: CASSLGSAYEQYF. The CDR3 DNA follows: TGTGCCAGCAGCCTCGGCAGCGCCTACGAGCAGTACTTC. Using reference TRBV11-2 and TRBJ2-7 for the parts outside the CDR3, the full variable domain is EAGVAQSPRYKIIEKRQSVAFWCNPISGHATLYWYQQILGQGPKLLIQFQNNGVVDDSQLPKDRFSAERLKGVDSTLKIQPAKLEDSAVYLCASSLGSAYEQYFGPGTRLTVT.

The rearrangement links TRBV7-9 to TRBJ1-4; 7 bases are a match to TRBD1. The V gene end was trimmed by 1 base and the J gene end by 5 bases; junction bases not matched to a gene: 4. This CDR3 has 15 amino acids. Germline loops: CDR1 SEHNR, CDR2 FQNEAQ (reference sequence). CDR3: CASSLEGQRNEKLFF. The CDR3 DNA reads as TGTGCCAGCAGCTTAGAGGGACAGAGGAATGAAAAACTGTTTTTT.

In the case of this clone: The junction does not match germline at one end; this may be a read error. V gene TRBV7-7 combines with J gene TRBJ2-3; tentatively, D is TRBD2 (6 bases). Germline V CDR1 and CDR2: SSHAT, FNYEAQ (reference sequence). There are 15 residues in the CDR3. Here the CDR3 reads CASSYFPGGTDTQYF. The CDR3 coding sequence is TGTGCTAGCAGCTATTTCCCGGGGGGCACAGATACGCAGTATTTT.

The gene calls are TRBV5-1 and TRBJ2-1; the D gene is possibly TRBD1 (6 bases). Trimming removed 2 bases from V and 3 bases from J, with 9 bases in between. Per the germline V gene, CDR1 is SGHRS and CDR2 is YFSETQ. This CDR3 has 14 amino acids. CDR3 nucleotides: TGCGCCAGCAGCTTAAGACAGGACTACAATGAGCAGTTCTTC. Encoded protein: CASSLRQDYNEQFF.

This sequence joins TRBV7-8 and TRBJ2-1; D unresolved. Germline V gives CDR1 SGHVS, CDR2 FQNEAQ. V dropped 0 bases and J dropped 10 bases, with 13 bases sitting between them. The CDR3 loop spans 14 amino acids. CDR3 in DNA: TGTGCCAGCAGCTTAGCCTCCGCTCCTAGAGAGCAGTTCTTC. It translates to CASSLASAPREQFF.

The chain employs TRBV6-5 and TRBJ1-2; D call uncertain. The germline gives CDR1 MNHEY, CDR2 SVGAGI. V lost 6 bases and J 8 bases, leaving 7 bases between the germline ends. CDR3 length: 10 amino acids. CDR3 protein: CASRGRGYTF. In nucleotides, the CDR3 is TGTGCCAGCAGGGGGAGAGGCTACACCTTC.

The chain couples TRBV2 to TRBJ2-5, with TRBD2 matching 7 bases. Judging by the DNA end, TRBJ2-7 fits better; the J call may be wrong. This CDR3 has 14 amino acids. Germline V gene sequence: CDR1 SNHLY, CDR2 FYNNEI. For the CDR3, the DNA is TGTGCCAGCCGCGGGGGTCCGGGAACCTACGAGCAGTACTTC. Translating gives CASRGGPGTYEQYF.

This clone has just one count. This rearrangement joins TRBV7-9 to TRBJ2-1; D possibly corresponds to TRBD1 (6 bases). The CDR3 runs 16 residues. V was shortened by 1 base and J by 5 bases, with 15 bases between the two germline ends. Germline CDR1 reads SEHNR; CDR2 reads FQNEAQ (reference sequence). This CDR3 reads CASSLDRDDPDNEQFF. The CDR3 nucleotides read TGTGCCAGCAGCTTAGACAGGGATGATCCGGACAATGAGCAGTTCTTC.

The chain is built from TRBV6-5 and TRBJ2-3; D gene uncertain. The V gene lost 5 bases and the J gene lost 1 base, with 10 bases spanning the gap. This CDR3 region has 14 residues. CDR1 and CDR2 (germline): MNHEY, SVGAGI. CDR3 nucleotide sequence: TGTGCCAGCAGTACCGAGATCGGCACAGATACGCAGTATTTT. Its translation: CASSTEIGTDTQYF.

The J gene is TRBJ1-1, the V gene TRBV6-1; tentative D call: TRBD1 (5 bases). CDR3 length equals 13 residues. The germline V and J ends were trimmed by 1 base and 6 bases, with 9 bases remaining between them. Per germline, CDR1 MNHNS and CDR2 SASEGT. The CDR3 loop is CASSEVTAPEAFF. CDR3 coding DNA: TGTGCCAGCAGTGAAGTGACAGCACCTGAAGCTTTCTTT.